The 21 T cell receptor beta chains below come from one sample, sequenced in a study of cytomegalovirus exposure and HLA in healthy donors. PCR amplification relied on 60 Vbeta primers (plus 13 Jbeta primers). The table came from immunoSEQ multiplex PCR; TCRdb's copy has only in-frame clones and leaves some out. The repertoire includes approximately 160,000 clones, roughly 80% of them detected once, and roughly 2% sits in the top ten. The specimen was PBMCs. These receptors were obtained from a human donor in good health.

V gene TRBV7-3 combines with J gene TRBJ2-3; maybe TRBD2 (5 bases). The CDR3 is 12 residues long. Germline V gene lookup returns CDR1 SGHTA and CDR2 FQGTGA. V gave up 5 bases and J gave up 8 bases, with 11 bases separating them. CDR3 loop: CASSPPGGTQYF. The CDR3 nucleotides read TGTGCCAGCAGCCCGCCCGGAGGTACGCAGTATTTT.

The V call is TRBV29-1, the J call TRBJ2-5, with D possibly being TRBD1 (5 bases). The CDR3 length is 13 residues. Trimming left V 8 bases short and J 4 bases short, with 17 bases between. Germline CDR1 is SQVTM and CDR2 is ANQGSEA. Here the CDR3 DNA reads TGCAGCTCCGCGCAGGGTACCATAGAGACCCAGTACTTC. Protein: CSSAQGTIETQYF.

The genes are TRBV9 and TRBJ2-2, with 10 positions matching TRBD2. Germline V gene sequence: CDR1 SGDLS, CDR2 YYNGEE. The CDR3 covers 16 residues. V was pared by 0 bases and J by 6 bases, with 5 bases of the junction left unmatched. The CDR3 bases are TGTGCCAGCAGCGTAGAAGCGGGGGGGCTTTCCGGGGAGCTGTTTTTT. It translates to CASSVEAGGLSGELFF.

This chain connects TRBV5-1 to TRBJ1-5, with a possible D match to TRBD1 (6 bases). V gave up 0 bases and J gave up 8 bases, with 6 bases separating them. Germline CDR1 SGHRS, CDR2 YFSETQ. This CDR3 region has 12 residues. Here the CDR3 DNA reads TGCGCCAGCAGCTTGGAGGGGGAGCCCCAGCATTTT. Translating gives CASSLEGEPQHF.

V usage is TRBV9 and J usage is TRBJ1-2; 8 positions match TRBD1. The length of the CDR3 is 20 residues. Germline CDR1 and CDR2: SGDLS and YYNGEE. After removal of 4 bases from V and 0 bases from J, the junction contained 20 bases not matched to a gene. The CDR3 is CASSSRVGMSGGPTNYGYTF. CDR3 sequence (DNA): TGTGCCAGCAGCTCCCGCGTAGGAATGTCAGGGGGCCCTACTAACTATGGCTACACCTTC.

The rearrangement uses TRBV5-1 and TRBJ1-2; TRBD1 might be the D (5 bases). CDR1 SGHRS and CDR2 YFSETQ come from the germline V gene. Deletions cut 2 bases from V and 2 bases from J, with 13 bases between. The CDR3 has 15 residues. The CDR3: CASSLAGPRNYGYTF. CDR3 nucleotides: TGCGCCAGCAGCTTAGCAGGGCCAAGAAACTATGGCTACACCTTC. Supplemented by reference TRBV5-1 and TRBJ1-2, the full variable domain reads KAGVTQTPRYLIKTRGQQVTLSCSPISGHRSVSWYQQTPGQGLQFLFEYFSETQRNKGNFPGRFSGRQFSNSRSEMNVSTLELGDSALYLCASSLAGPRNYGYTFGSGTRLTVV.

CDR3 region: CASSSRTGQGYTF. CDR3 sequence (DNA): TGTGCCAGCAGTTCCCGGACAGGGCAGGGCTACACCTTC. This rearrangement joins TRBV6-1 to TRBJ1-2; TRBD1 matches 8 bases. Germline V gene data show CDR1 as MNHNS and CDR2 as SASEGT. Unmatched junction bases numbered 7, after V lost 5 bases and J lost 8 bases. This CDR3 spans 13 amino acids.

The V call is TRBV2, the J call TRBJ2-3; TRBD2 might be the D (5 bases). V was pared by 6 bases and J by 0 bases, with 10 bases between. CDR3 size: 14 residues. Per the germline V gene, CDR1 is SNHLY and CDR2 is FYNNEI. CDR3 in DNA: TGTGCCAGCAGGGACTGGCTTAGCACAGATACGCAGTATTTT. Protein product: CASRDWLSTDTQYF.

The chain joins TRBV7-9 to TRBJ2-7, with a tentative D call TRBD1 (5 bases). Per germline, CDR1 SEHNR and CDR2 FQNEAQ (reference sequence). Trimming took 3 bases from V and 4 from J, leaving 10 bases between them. The CDR3 sequence is 13 residues long. CDR3 sequence (DNA): TGTGCCAGCAGCTTTGCAGGGATTTACGAGCAGTACTTC. Its translation: CASSFAGIYEQYF.

The chain couples TRBV5-1 to TRBJ1-1; TRBD1 matches at 8 bases. The CDR3 covers 14 residues. V was pared by 5 bases and J by 2 bases, with 5 bases of the junction left unmatched. Germline V CDR1 and CDR2: SGHRS, YFSETQ. The CDR3 protein is CASRPDRDNTEAFF. For the CDR3, the DNA is TGCGCCAGCAGACCGGACAGGGATAACACTGAAGCTTTCTTT.

The V gene is TRBV15, the J gene TRBJ1-2; maybe TRBD1 (6 bases). The CDR3 sequence is 14 residues long. Between the trimmed V and J ends, which lost 1 base and 7 bases, there was a span of 13 bases. Germline CDR1 reads LNHNV; CDR2 reads YYDKDF (reference sequence). The CDR3 bases are TGTGCCACCAGCAGAGGGCGGACAGATGCTGGCTACACCTTC. It is translated as CATSRGRTDAGYTF. Together with reference TRBV15 and TRBJ1-2, the CDR3 gives the full variable domain: DAMVIQNPRYQVTQFGKPVTLSCSQTLNHNVMYWYQQKSSQAPKLLFHYYDKDFNNEADTPDNFQSRRPNTSFCFLDIRSPGLGDTAMYLCATSRGRTDAGYTFGSGTRLTVV.

This clone was observed a single time. The V call is TRBV6-5, the J call TRBJ2-7, with D possibly matching TRBD2 (5 bases). Germline V gene data show CDR1 as MNHEY and CDR2 as SVGAGI. With 0 bases removed from V and 3 bases from J, the gap between germline ends came to 9 bases. The CDR3 runs to 14 residues. CDR3 nucleotides: TGTGCCAGCAGTTACTCGCCGGGGATCTACGAGCAGTACTTC. It specifies CASSYSPGIYEQYF.

The genes are TRBV7-6 and TRBJ2-6, with D perhaps TRBD2 (6 bases). The CDR3 is 17 amino acids. Trimming stripped 5 bases from V and 1 base from J, with 15 bases between. CDR1 and CDR2 (germline): SGHVS, FNYEAQ. The CDR3 coding sequence is TGTGCCAGCAGCAGAGCGGGTGGAGGGTCTGGGGCCAACGTCCTGACTTTC. This sequence encodes CASSRAGGGSGANVLTF.

CDR3 nucleotide sequence: TGCGCCAGCAGCCTCGCCGGGACTAGCGGGGGACCTAGCTCCTACAATGAGCAGTTCTTC. It translates to CASSLAGTSGGPSSYNEQFF. The rearrangement uses TRBV4-1 and TRBJ2-1; 14 bases agree with TRBD2. V gave up 4 bases and J gave up 0 bases; unmatched junction bases: 11. Germline V gene sequence: CDR1 MGHRA, CDR2 YSYEKL. This CDR3 contains 20 residues.

The gene calls are TRBV6-5 and TRBJ1-2; TRBD1 matches at 11 bases. Losses at the gene ends were 6 bases for V and 5 bases for J; bases not matched to a gene: 8. Germline assignment: CDR1 MNHEY and CDR2 SVGAGI. This CDR3 is 15 amino acids long. In DNA, the CDR3 is TGTGCCAGCAGGGCCGGACAGGGGGCATGGTATGGCTACACCTTC. It codes for CASRAGQGAWYGYTF.

The gene calls are TRBV5-6 and TRBJ2-5; TRBD1 aligns across 9 bases. TRBJ2-7 explains the end of the DNA better; the J call may be wrong. The CDR3 runs to 14 residues. Per the germline V gene, CDR1 is SGHDT and CDR2 is YYEEEE. CDR3 sequence: CASSPLTGGDEQYF. The CDR3 DNA follows: TGTGCCAGCAGCCCTCTAACAGGGGGCGACGAGCAGTACTTC.

The gene calls are TRBV2 and TRBJ2-3; TRBD1 matches at 8 bases. There are 16 residues in the CDR3. Per germline, CDR1 SNHLY and CDR2 FYNNEI. V was clipped by 6 bases and J by 5 bases; unmatched bases: 13. CDR3 sequence (DNA): TGTGCCAGCAGCGGAGACAGGGGCGAAGAAAGAGATACGCAGTATTTT. Its translation is CASSGDRGEERDTQYF.

The chain combines TRBV19 with TRBJ2-1; 7 positions match TRBD2. The CDR3 has 16 amino acids. Losses at the gene ends were 7 bases for V and 3 bases for J; bases not matched to a gene: 12. CDR1 is LNHDA, CDR2 SQIVND, per germline (reference sequence). CDR3 coding DNA: TGTGCCAGTACCACCGGGGAGGGCCTCGTCTACAATGAGCAGTTCTTC. As protein: CASTTGEGLVYNEQFF.

This chain links TRBV5-4 with TRBJ2-7, with a tentative D call TRBD2 (7 bases). Trimming cost V 2 bases and J 2 bases, with 14 bases left between them. Germline lookup yields CDR1 SGHNT and CDR2 YYREEE (reference sequence). The CDR3 consists of 15 residues. CDR3 sequence reads: CASSLRGGPTYEQYF. The CDR3 DNA follows: TGTGCCAGCAGCTTAAGGGGGGGGCCTACCTACGAGCAGTACTTC.

Here the CDR3 reads CASRLREPSSYEQYF. The CDR3 bases are TGTGCCAGCAGACTCAGGGAACCCTCCTCCTACGAGCAGTACTTC. The chain carries TRBV6-5 and TRBJ2-7; D is possibly TRBD1 (5 bases). The CDR3 spans 15 residues. Germline V gene sequence: CDR1 MNHEY, CDR2 SVGAGI. V was shortened by 6 bases and J by 0 bases, with 15 bases between the two germline ends.

This clone occurred once. The CDR3, as DNA: TGTGCCAGCAGTCACCCGCCAGACGGGAACAATGAGCAGTTCTTC. Its translation: CASSHPPDGNNEQFF. J is TRBJ2-1 and V is TRBV25-1; maybe TRBD2 (5 bases). V was shortened by 5 bases and J by 5 bases, with 16 bases between the two germline ends. This CDR3 has 15 residues. Looked up from germline, CDR1 is MGHDK and CDR2 is SYGVNS.